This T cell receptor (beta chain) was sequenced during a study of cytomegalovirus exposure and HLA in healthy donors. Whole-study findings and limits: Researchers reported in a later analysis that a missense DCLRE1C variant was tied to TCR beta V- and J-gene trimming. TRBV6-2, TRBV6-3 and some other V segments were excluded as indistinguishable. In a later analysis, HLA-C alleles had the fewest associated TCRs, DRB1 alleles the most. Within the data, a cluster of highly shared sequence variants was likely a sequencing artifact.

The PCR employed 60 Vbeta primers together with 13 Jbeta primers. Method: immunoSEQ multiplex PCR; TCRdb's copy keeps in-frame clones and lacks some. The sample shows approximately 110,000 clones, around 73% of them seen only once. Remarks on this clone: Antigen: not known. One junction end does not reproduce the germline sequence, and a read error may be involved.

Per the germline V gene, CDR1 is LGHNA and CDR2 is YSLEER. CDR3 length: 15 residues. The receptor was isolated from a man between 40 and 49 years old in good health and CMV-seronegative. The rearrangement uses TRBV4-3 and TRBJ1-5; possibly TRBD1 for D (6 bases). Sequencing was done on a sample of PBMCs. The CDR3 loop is CPSSTSGERNQPQHF. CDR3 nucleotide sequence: TGCCCCAGCAGTACTTCAGGGGAGCGCAATCAGCCCCAGCATTTT.